Sequencing of this T cell receptor beta chain was carried out in a study of shared clonotypes between healthy human individuals. Study results and caveats: Relative to clonotypes present in all four donors, those not shared had lower generation probabilities.

The V gene lost 3 bases and the J gene lost 6 bases, with 14 bases spanning the gap. The CDR3 is made up of 14 amino acids. Germline assignment: CDR1 MGHRA and CDR2 YSYEKL. Concerning this clone itself: Its matching antigen is unknown.

The naive CD8 fraction comprised CD45RO-negative cells positively selected for CCR7 and excluded terminally differentiated effector memory CD45RA+ cells. Every donor was a Caucasian adult from Nashville, Tennessee. Each sorted subset replicate got 200 ng genomic DNA, around 29,000 genomes. Study processing details: ImmunoSEQ output held junction-only sequences without quality scores, so filtering differed. The protocol was immunoSEQ multiplex PCR, while the TCRdb copy is restricted to in-frame clones and leaves out a portion. For V, J and clone size, that table is used; D and trimming come from the DNA. This table holds more than 500,000 clones, about 95% found once.

Material: naive CD8+ T cells sorted from blood. The TCR comes from a woman under 40 in good health. The chain couples TRBV4-1 to TRBJ1-2; TRBD1 is a possible D gene (6 bases). The CDR3 bases are TGCGCCAGCAGCCATGGGGACAATCTCGATGGCTACACCTTC. It specifies CASSHGDNLDGYTF.